This is a list of T cell receptor beta chains from one sample in a study of cytomegalovirus exposure and HLA in healthy donors. Clones were sequenced by immunoSEQ multiplex PCR, and TCRdb holds only the in-frame ones, with some missing. The data show 57,000 or so clones, roughly nine tenths seen once. The sequenced material came from PBMCs. The source of these receptors is a woman under 40 in good health and CMV-seronegative. The CDR3 runs from the conserved cysteine through the conserved F or W. A D gene is named only where the DNA matches it firmly. Not every row has a clone size; where given, it reads once, few, many or a size class.

v_call: TRBV9; d_call: NA; clone_size: NA; j_call: TRBJ2-2; cdr3_nt: TGTGCCAGCAGTGGGCGCTACACAACGAACACCGGGGAGCTGTTTTTT; cdr3_aa: CASSGRYTTNTGELFF
v_call: TRBV30; d_call: TRBD2; clone_size: NA; j_call: TRBJ2-7; cdr3_nt: TGTGCCTGGAGTCCGAGCGGGGCGGGAGCTCACGAGCAGTACTTC; cdr3_aa: CAWSPSGAGAHEQYF
v_call: TRBV27; d_call: NA; clone_size: once; j_call: TRBJ1-5; cdr3_nt: TGTGCCAGCAGACAACAGCCATATAGCAATCAGCCCCAGCATTTT; cdr3_aa: CASRQQPYSNQPQHF
v_call: TRBV6-1; d_call: NA; clone_size: NA; j_call: TRBJ2-7; cdr3_nt: TGTGCCAGCAGTGCGGCGAGGGAGGTCGACGAGCAGTACTTC; cdr3_aa: CASSAAREVDEQYF
v_call: TRBV9; d_call: NA; clone_size: NA; j_call: TRBJ2-3; cdr3_nt: TGTGCCAGCAGCGTAGGGGGGGGCACCACAGATACGCAGTATTTT; cdr3_aa: CASSVGGGTTDTQYF
v_call: TRBV10-3; d_call: TRBD2; clone_size: NA; j_call: TRBJ2-5; cdr3_nt: TGTGCCATCAGTGGGACTAGCGGGCAAGAGACCCAGTACTTC; cdr3_aa: CAISGTSGQETQYF
v_call: TRBV7-7; d_call: NA; clone_size: NA; j_call: TRBJ2-5; cdr3_nt: TGTGCTAGCAGCCTGGGGGGGGGCACTATCGGAGAGACCCAGTACTTC; cdr3_aa: CASSLGGGTIGETQYF
v_call: TRBV7-3; d_call: TRBD2; clone_size: NA; j_call: TRBJ2-2; cdr3_nt: TGTGCCAGCAGCTTAGGACTAGCGGGAGATGGGGAGCTGTTTTTT; cdr3_aa: CASSLGLAGDGELFF
v_call: TRBV2; d_call: NA; clone_size: once; j_call: TRBJ2-7; cdr3_nt: TGTGCCAGCACACCTGACAGATTGGGCGAGCAGTACTTC; cdr3_aa: CASTPDRLGEQYF
v_call: TRBV29-1; d_call: NA; clone_size: NA; j_call: TRBJ1-2; cdr3_nt: TGCAGCGTTGAAGTAGCGGGGGGCCGGGGCTACACCTTC; cdr3_aa: CSVEVAGGRGYTF
v_call: TRBV11-3; d_call: TRBD2; clone_size: NA; j_call: TRBJ2-1; cdr3_nt: TGTGCCAGCAGCCCCCGTGGGGGGGGACGGGGTAATGAGCAGTTCTTC; cdr3_aa: CASSPRGGGRGNEQFF
v_call: TRBV19; d_call: TRBD1; clone_size: NA; j_call: TRBJ2-3; cdr3_nt: TGTGCCACCCTCCCTGACAGGGTTAGCACAGATACGCAGTATTTT; cdr3_aa: CATLPDRVSTDTQYF
v_call: TRBV5-5; d_call: NA; clone_size: NA; j_call: TRBJ2-1; cdr3_nt: TGTGCCAGCAGCTCGGGACTCCTCTCCTACAATGAGCAGTTCTTC; cdr3_aa: CASSSGLLSYNEQFF
v_call: TRBV10-1; d_call: TRBD2; clone_size: NA; j_call: TRBJ2-7; cdr3_nt: TGCGCCAGCAGTGATTACTCGTCGGGAGGGCACGAGCAGTACTTC; cdr3_aa: CASSDYSSGGHEQYF
v_call: TRBV19; d_call: NA; clone_size: NA; j_call: TRBJ2-7; cdr3_nt: TGTGCCAGTAGTATAGATGGACAGAACGTCTACGAGCAGTACTTC; cdr3_aa: CASSIDGQNVYEQYF
v_call: TRBV5-6; d_call: NA; clone_size: NA; j_call: TRBJ2-3; cdr3_nt: TGTGCCAGCAGCGTGGTGGGGACACACCAGTATTTT; cdr3_aa: CASSVVGTHQYF
v_call: TRBV7-8; d_call: NA; clone_size: NA; j_call: TRBJ2-3; cdr3_nt: TGTGCCAGCAGCTTATCCGGGAGCCTCAGCACAGATACGCAGTATTTT; cdr3_aa: CASSLSGSLSTDTQYF
v_call: TRBV5-6; d_call: TRBD1; clone_size: NA; j_call: TRBJ1-2; cdr3_nt: TGTGCCAGCAGCTGGCTTGGACAGGGGGTCAACTATGGCTACACCTTC; cdr3_aa: CASSWLGQGVNYGYTF
v_call: TRBV6-6; d_call: TRBD1; clone_size: once; j_call: TRBJ2-4; cdr3_nt: TGTGCCAGCAGCTCTAGGGACAGTCTAGCCAAAAACATTCAGTACTTC; cdr3_aa: CASSSRDSLAKNIQYF
v_call: TRBV7-4; d_call: NA; clone_size: NA; j_call: TRBJ2-3; cdr3_nt: TGTGCCAGCAGCTCCCCGGGGGGCTCTGGCACAGATACGCAGTATTTT; cdr3_aa: CASSSPGGSGTDTQYF
v_call: TRBV19; d_call: NA; clone_size: NA; j_call: TRBJ1-3; cdr3_nt: TGTGCCAGTAGTATATCGGACACCATATATTTT; cdr3_aa: CASSISDTIYF
v_call: TRBV30; d_call: NA; clone_size: few; j_call: TRBJ1-2; cdr3_nt: TGTGCCTGGAGTGTGCGAGGTGGCTACACCTTC; cdr3_aa: CAWSVRGGYTF
v_call: TRBV5-1; d_call: NA; clone_size: NA; j_call: TRBJ2-1; cdr3_nt: TGCGCCAGCAGCCCTACTAGGATCGATGAGCAGTTCTTC; cdr3_aa: CASSPTRIDEQFF
v_call: TRBV5-1; d_call: TRBD2; clone_size: NA; j_call: TRBJ2-1; cdr3_nt: TGCGCCAGCAGCTTGTCCGGGACTAGCGGAGATGAGCAGTTCTTC; cdr3_aa: CASSLSGTSGDEQFF
v_call: TRBV19; d_call: NA; clone_size: NA; j_call: TRBJ1-1; cdr3_nt: TGTGCCAGTAGCGCCTGGGAGGGAGGGAACACTGAAGCTTTCTTT; cdr3_aa: CASSAWEGGNTEAFF
v_call: TRBV4-2; d_call: NA; clone_size: NA; j_call: TRBJ1-5; cdr3_nt: TGTGCCAGCAGCCAACCGGGGAGGTCGAGGGGACAGCCCCAGCATTTT; cdr3_aa: CASSQPGRSRGQPQHF
v_call: TRBV6-5; d_call: NA; clone_size: NA; j_call: TRBJ1-4; cdr3_nt: TGTGCCAGCAGTTACTCGACCGGGGGGAGTGAAAAACTGTTTTTT; cdr3_aa: CASSYSTGGSEKLFF
v_call: TRBV7-2; d_call: TRBD2; clone_size: NA; j_call: TRBJ2-5; cdr3_nt: TGTGCCAGCAGCCCAGGGACTAGCGGGGGGGGAGAGACCCAGTACTTC; cdr3_aa: CASSPGTSGGGETQYF
v_call: TRBV6-1; d_call: TRBD1; clone_size: NA; j_call: TRBJ1-1; cdr3_nt: TGTGCCAGCAGTGCCCTTGACAGGGGGTCAGCTTTCTTT; cdr3_aa: CASSALDRGSAFF
v_call: TRBV5-4; d_call: NA; clone_size: NA; j_call: TRBJ1-2; cdr3_nt: TGTGCCAGCAGCTATTCCGGGGATGGCTACACCTTC; cdr3_aa: CASSYSGDGYTF
v_call: TRBV19; d_call: NA; clone_size: NA; j_call: TRBJ2-7; cdr3_nt: TGTGCCAGTAGTAAACCCGGAGCCTACGAGCAGTACTTC; cdr3_aa: CASSKPGAYEQYF
v_call: TRBV18; d_call: NA; clone_size: NA; j_call: TRBJ1-4; cdr3_nt: TGTGCCAGCTCACCACCGAGCCAGGGTAATGAAAAACTGTTTTTT; cdr3_aa: CASSPPSQGNEKLFF
v_call: TRBV30; d_call: NA; clone_size: NA; j_call: TRBJ2-5; cdr3_nt: TGTGCCTGGAAAGGGGTTTCGGAGACCCAGTACTTC; cdr3_aa: CAWKGVSETQYF
v_call: TRBV2; d_call: TRBD2; clone_size: NA; j_call: TRBJ2-3; cdr3_nt: TGTGCCAGCAGAAGGTTAGCGGGGGGGGCAGATACGCAGTATTTT; cdr3_aa: CASRRLAGGADTQYF
v_call: TRBV25-1; d_call: TRBD1; clone_size: NA; j_call: TRBJ1-5; cdr3_nt: TGTGCCAGCAGTGAGACAGGGTTTCAGCCCCAGCATTTT; cdr3_aa: CASSETGFQPQHF
v_call: TRBV18; d_call: NA; clone_size: NA; j_call: TRBJ2-1; cdr3_nt: TGTGCCAGCTCACCTTCAGGCGTTTATCACAATGAGCAGTTCTTC; cdr3_aa: CASSPSGVYHNEQFF
v_call: TRBV10-3; d_call: NA; clone_size: NA; j_call: TRBJ1-2; cdr3_nt: TGTGCCATCAGTGAACGGGATGGCTACACCTTC; cdr3_aa: CAISERDGYTF
v_call: TRBV9; d_call: NA; clone_size: NA; j_call: TRBJ1-3; cdr3_nt: TGTGCCAGCAGCGCCTTTCGGGGGGGCTCTGGAAACACCATATATTTT; cdr3_aa: CASSAFRGGSGNTIYF
v_call: TRBV5-4; d_call: NA; clone_size: NA; j_call: TRBJ1-1; cdr3_nt: TGTGCCAGCAGCCCGGGGGGGACGGGAAACACTGAAGCTTTCTTT; cdr3_aa: CASSPGGTGNTEAFF
v_call: TRBV30; d_call: TRBD2; clone_size: NA; j_call: TRBJ2-5; cdr3_nt: TGTGCCTGGAGTTCGGCGGGAGGGCCTTTTGAGACCCAGTACTTC; cdr3_aa: CAWSSAGGPFETQYF
v_call: TRBV6-7; d_call: NA; clone_size: NA; j_call: TRBJ2-5; cdr3_nt: TGTGCCAGCAGTTACAACGTACAGGGTAGTGAGACCCAGTACTTC; cdr3_aa: CASSYNVQGSETQYF